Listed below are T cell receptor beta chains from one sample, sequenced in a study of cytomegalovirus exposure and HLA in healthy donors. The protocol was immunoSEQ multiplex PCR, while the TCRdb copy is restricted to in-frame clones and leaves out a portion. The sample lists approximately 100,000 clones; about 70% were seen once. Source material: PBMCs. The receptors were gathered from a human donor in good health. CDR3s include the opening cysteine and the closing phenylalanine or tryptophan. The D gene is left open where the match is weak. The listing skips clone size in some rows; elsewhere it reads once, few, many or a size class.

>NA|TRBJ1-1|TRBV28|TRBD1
CASEGAFTEAFF
TGTGCCAGCGAGGGGGCTTTCACTGAAGCTTTCTTT
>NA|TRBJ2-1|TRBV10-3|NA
CAISEQGGSYNEQFF
TGTGCCATCAGTGAGCAGGGGGGCTCCTACAATGAGCAGTTCTTC
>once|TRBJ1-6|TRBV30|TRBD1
CAWSVRTGPNSPLHF
TGTGCCTGGAGTGTCCGGACAGGACCTAATTCACCCCTCCACTTT
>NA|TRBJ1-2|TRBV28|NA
CASMGEGHHYGYTF
TGTGCCAGCATGGGGGAGGGACACCACTATGGCTACACCTTC
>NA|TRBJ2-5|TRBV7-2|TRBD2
CASSFRLAGAETQYF
TGTGCCAGCAGCTTCCGGCTAGCGGGAGCAGAGACCCAGTACTTC
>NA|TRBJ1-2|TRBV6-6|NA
CASTGDGYTF
TGTGCCAGCACGGGGGATGGCTACACCTTC
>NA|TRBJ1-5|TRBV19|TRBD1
CASSTETGNQPQHF
TGTGCCAGTAGTACAGAGACAGGGAATCAGCCCCAGCATTTT
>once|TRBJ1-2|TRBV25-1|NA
CASSGQRANYGYTF
TGTGCCAGCAGTGGACAGAGAGCTAACTATGGCTACACCTTC
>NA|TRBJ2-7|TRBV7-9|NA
CASSSEAGSSYEQYF
TGTGCCAGCAGCTCCGAGGCCGGAAGCTCCTACGAGCAGTACTTC
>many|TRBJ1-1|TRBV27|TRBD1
CASWTGLEAFF
TGTGCCAGCTGGACAGGGCTTGAAGCTTTCTTT
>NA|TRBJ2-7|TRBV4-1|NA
CASSPTGPSLEQYF
TGCGCCAGCAGCCCGACAGGTCCCAGCTTGGAGCAGTACTTC
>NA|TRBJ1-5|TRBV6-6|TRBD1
CASRSGQGADQPQHF
TGTGCCAGCAGGTCCGGACAGGGCGCAGATCAGCCCCAGCATTTT
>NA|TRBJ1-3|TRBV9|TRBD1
CASSAGQVLSGNTIYF
TGTGCCAGCAGCGCTGGACAGGTTTTATCTGGAAACACCATATATTTT
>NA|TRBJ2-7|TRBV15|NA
CATSRDREYSYEQYF
TGTGCCACCAGCAGAGACCGGGAGTACTCCTACGAGCAGTACTTC
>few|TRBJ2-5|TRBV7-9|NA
CASSRFGGEETQYF
TGTGCCAGCAGCCGCTTTGGCGGGGAAGAGACCCAGTACTTC
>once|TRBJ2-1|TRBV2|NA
CASNPLLSYNEQFF
TGTGCCAGCAATCCCCTTCTCTCCTACAATGAGCAGTTCTTC
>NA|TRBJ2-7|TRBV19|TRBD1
CASSIGLGQGAYEQYF
TGTGCCAGTAGTATCGGTTTGGGGCAGGGGGCCTACGAGCAGTACTTC
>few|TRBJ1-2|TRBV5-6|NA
CASSFIGRMSGYTF
TGTGCCAGCAGCTTTATTGGTCGTATGAGTGGCTACACCTTC
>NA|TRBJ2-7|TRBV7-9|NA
CASSLVVGVRYEQYF
TGTGCCAGCAGCTTAGTTGTAGGGGTCCGCTACGAGCAGTACTTC
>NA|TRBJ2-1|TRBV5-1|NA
CASSLAGAYNEQFF
TGCGCCAGCAGCTTAGCAGGGGCTTACAATGAGCAGTTCTTC
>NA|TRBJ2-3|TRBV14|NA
CASRPYSSTDTQYF
TGTGCCAGCAGACCCTACTCTAGCACAGATACGCAGTATTTT
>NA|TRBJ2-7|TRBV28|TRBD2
CASRQTSASSYEQYF
TGTGCCAGCAGACAGACTAGCGCCAGCTCCTACGAGCAGTACTTC